The 2 T cell receptor beta chains reported below all come from one sample, sequenced in a study of vaccination and CD4 T cells after COVID-19. Cultured CD4+ T cells had their DNA profiled by the Oncomine TCR Beta short-read assay. Via MiXCR, TCRdb re-called the PCR reads, giving one row per CDR3 protein. The table shows 15,000 to 20,000 distinct CDR3 sequences, with roughly 54% occurring only once. Treatment of the sample: approximately 10-day PBMC culture with coronavirus spike peptide pools or control peptides (ViraFEST assay). Which antigens these TCRs recognize remains unknown. The input for sequencing was CD4+ T cells from blood, cultured in vitro, taken before SARS-CoV-2 vaccination. These receptors were collected from a human donor who had recovered from COVID-19.

The table lists this clonotype with a few counts. This chain uses TRBV7-2 with TRBJ1-5; D uncertain. The germline V and J ends were trimmed by 0 bases and 7 bases, with 4 bases remaining between them. This CDR3 has 12 amino acids. Germline-derived CDR1 and CDR2 are SGHTA and FQGNSA. The CDR3 protein is CASSLAAQPQHF. The CDR3 nucleotides are TGTGCCAGCAGCTTAGCGGCCCAGCCCCAGCATTTT.

The rearrangement uses TRBV20-1 and TRBJ2-4; unclear D gene. The germline V gene encodes CDR1 DFQATT and CDR2 SNEGSKA (reference sequence). Between the trimmed V and J ends, which lost 6 bases and 0 bases, there was a span of 21 bases. The CDR3 contains 17 residues. This chain's CDR3 is CSAPPNPAFLAKNIQYF. The CDR3 bases are TGCAGTGCACCCCCGAACCCTGCGTTCCTAGCCAAAAACATTCAGTACTTC.